This T cell receptor (beta chain) was observed in a study of tumor-infiltrating lymphocytes in primary liver carcinoma. As for the study in general: Patients of both sexes were 30 to 69 years old. Study-level findings and limits: Tumors reached a significantly greater top-250-clone fraction than blood did (p = 0.039).

This clonotype was recorded at least ten times. Its antigen is not known. DNA and RNA were both co-extracted from approximately 20-30 mg of bulk tissue that had not been sorted. CDR1 and CDR2 from the germline V gene are SNHLY and FYNNEI. The CDR3 runs to 15 residues. V trimming: 5 bases; J trimming: 0 bases; junction bases outside the gene matches: 4. Production of TCR beta cDNA used 400 to 650 ng total RNA together with a constant-region primer. Libraries of TCR beta came from three nested multiplex PCR rounds with slightly modified ARM-PCR. Running 10 cycles apiece, the first two PCR rounds relied on TRBV1-TRBV30 forward primers together with a C-beta reverse primer. Using its own MiXCR run on the multiplex PCR reads, TCRdb lists one record per CDR3 protein. The sample includes tens of thousands of distinct CDR3 sequences, 70% to 85% of them seen just once.

This chain uses TRBV2 with TRBJ1-5; the match to TRBD1 covers 7 bases. The receptor comes from a man aged 35 to 55 with primary liver carcinoma and hepatitis B virus infection. Sequenced input: liver tumor tissue from sampling region 2. Described subset: tumor region T2, inferior pole. CDR3 in DNA: TGTGCCAGCAGTTACAGGGGATTTAGCAATCAGCCCCAGCATTTT. Protein: CASSYRGFSNQPQHF.